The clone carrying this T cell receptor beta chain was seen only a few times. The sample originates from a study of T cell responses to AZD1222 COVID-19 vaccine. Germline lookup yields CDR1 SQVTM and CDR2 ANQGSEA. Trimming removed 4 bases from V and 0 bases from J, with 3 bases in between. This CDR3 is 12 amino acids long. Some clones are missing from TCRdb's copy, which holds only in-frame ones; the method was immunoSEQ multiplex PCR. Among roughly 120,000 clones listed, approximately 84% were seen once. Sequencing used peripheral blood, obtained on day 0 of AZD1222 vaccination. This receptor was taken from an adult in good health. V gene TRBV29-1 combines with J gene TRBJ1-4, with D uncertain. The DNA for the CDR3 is TGCAGCGTTGCCTCAACTAATGAAAAACTGTTTTTT. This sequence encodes CSVASTNEKLFF.